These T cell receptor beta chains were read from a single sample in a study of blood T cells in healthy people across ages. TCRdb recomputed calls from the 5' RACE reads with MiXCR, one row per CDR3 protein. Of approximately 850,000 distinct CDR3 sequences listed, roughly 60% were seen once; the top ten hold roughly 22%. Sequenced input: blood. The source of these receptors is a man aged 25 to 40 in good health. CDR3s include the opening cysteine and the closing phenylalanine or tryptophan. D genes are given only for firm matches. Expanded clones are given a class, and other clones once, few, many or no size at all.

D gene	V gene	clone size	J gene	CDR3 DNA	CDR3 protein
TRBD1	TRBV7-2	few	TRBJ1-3	TGTGCCAGCAGGGAGGGACAGGGACGGGACTCTGGAAACACCATATATTTT	CASREGQGRDSGNTIYF
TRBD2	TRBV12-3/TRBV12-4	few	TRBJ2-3	TGTGCCAGTTTCGGGGGGGCCGGAGATACGCAGTATTTT	CASFGGAGDTQYF
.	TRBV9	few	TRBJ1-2	TGTGCCAGCACCAGGGTCGGTGGCTACACCTTC	CASTRVGGYTF
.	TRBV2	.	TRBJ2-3	TGTGCCAGCAGTGACTCCGCGGGCCCTTCGGATACGCAGTATTTT	CASSDSAGPSDTQYF
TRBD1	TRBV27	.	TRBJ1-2	TGTGCCAGCAGTCCAGGGACAGATTCATATGGCTACACCTTC	CASSPGTDSYGYTF
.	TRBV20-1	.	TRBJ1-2	TGCAGTGCTAGAACTGACAGTTTCTGTGGCTACACCTTC	CSARTDSFCGYTF
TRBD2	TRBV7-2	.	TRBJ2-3	TGTGCCAGCAGCCCCCCCGGGACTAGCATTACAGATACGCAGTATTTT	CASSPPGTSITDTQYF
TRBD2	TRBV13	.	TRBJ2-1	TGTGCCAGCAGCTTAGGTTCTGGGCTAGCGGGGTACAATGAGCAGTTCTTC	CASSLGSGLAGYNEQFF
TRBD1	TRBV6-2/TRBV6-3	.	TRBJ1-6	TGTGCCAGCAGTCCCACGGACAGGCTCCTCCACTTT	CASSPTDRLLHF
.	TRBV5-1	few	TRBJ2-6	TGCGCCAGCAGCTTGGCCGTCGGTTCTGGGGCCAACGTCCTGACTTTC	CASSLAVGSGANVLTF
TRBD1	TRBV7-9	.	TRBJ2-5	TGTGCCAGCAGCGCATCGGGGGACAGGGGGTACCAAGAGACCCAGTACTTC	CASSASGDRGYQETQYF
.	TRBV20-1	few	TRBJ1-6	TGCAGTGCTAGTCCTAAGGAGGGCTATAATTCACCCCTCCACTTT	CSASPKEGYNSPLHF
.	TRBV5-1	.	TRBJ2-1	TGCGCCAGCAGCTTGGACTCCTCGGTGCAGTTCTTC	CASSLDSSVQFF
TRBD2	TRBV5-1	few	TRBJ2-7	TGCGCCAGCAGCTCTCCCGGGACTAGAGGATACGAGCAGTACTTC	CASSSPGTRGYEQYF
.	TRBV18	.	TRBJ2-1	TGTGCCAGCTCACCCCCCGGGACCCCATACAATGAGCAGTTCTTC	CASSPPGTPYNEQFF
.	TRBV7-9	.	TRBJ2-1	TGTGCCAGCAGCTTACTTTTCGTTAGCTACAATGAGCAGTTCTTC	CASSLLFVSYNEQFF
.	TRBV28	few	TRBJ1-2	TGTGCCAGCAGTCCGCACTATGGCTACACCTTC	CASSPHYGYTF
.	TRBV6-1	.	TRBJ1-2	TGTGCCAGCAGTCCCCGGGGGGGTCGCGGCTACACCTTC	CASSPRGGRGYTF
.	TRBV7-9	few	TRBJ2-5	TGTGCCAGCAGCGGGGGGGACACGAAAGAGACCCAGTACTTC	CASSGGDTKETQYF
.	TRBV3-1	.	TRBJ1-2	TGTGCCAGCAGCCAAGATGCGACCGCCAATGGCTACACCTTC	CASSQDATANGYTF